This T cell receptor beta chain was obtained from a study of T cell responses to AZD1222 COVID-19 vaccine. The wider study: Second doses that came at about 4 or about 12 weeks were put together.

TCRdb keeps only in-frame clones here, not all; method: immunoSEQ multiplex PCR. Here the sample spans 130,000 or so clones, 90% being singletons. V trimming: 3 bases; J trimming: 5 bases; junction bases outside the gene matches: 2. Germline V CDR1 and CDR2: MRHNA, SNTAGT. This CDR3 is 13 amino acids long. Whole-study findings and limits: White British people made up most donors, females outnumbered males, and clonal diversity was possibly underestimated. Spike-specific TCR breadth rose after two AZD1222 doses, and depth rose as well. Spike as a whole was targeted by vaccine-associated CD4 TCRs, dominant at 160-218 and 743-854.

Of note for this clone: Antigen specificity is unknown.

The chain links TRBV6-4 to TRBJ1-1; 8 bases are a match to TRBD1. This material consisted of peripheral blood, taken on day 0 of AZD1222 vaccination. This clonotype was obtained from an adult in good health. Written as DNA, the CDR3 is TGTGCCAGCAGTGAACAGGGGGGGACTGAAGCTTTCTTT. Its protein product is CASSEQGGTEAFF.